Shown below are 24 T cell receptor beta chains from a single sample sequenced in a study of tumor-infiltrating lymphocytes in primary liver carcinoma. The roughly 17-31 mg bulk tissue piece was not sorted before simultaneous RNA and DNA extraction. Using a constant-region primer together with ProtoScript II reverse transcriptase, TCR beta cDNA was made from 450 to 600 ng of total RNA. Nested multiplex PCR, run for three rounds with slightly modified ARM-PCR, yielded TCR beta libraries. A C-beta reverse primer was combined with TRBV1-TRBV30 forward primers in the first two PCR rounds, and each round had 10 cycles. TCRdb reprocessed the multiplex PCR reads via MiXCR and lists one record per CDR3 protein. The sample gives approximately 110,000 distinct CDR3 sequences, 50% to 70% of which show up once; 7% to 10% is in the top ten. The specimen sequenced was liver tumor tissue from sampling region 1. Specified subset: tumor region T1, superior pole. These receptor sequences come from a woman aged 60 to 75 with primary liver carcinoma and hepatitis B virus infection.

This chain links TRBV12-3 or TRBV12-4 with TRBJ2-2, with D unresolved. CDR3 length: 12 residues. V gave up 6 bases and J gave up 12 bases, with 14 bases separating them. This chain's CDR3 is CASRWDVRKLFF. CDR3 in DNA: TGTGCCAGCAGGTGGGATGTACGGAAGCTGTTTTTT.

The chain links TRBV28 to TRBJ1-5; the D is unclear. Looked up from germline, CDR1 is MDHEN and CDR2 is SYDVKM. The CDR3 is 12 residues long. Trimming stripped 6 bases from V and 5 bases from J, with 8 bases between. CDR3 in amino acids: CASSSQHQPQHF. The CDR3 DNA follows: TGTGCCAGCAGCTCCCAGCATCAGCCCCAGCATTTT.

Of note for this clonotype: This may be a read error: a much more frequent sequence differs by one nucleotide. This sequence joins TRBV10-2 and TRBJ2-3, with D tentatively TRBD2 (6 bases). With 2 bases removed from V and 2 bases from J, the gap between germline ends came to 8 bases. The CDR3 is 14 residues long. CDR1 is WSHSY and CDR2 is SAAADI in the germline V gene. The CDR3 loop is CASSETGVTDTQYF. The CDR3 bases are TGCGCCAGCAGTGAGACGGGGGTCACAGATACGCAGTATTTT.

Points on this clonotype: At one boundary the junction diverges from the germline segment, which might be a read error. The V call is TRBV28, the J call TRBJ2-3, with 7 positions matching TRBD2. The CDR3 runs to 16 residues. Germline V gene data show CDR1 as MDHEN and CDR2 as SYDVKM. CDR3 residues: CATSPPPSAGGGTQYF. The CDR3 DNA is TGTGCCACCAGTCCCCCCCCGAGCGCCGGGGGAGGGACGCAATATTTT.

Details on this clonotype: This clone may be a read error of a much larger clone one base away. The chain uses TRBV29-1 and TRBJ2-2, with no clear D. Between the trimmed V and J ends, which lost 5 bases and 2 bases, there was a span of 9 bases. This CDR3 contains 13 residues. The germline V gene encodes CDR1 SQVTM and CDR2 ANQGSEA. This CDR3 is CSVRSTNTGELFF. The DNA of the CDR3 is TGCAGCGTTAGGAGTACCAACACCGGGGAGCTGTTTTTT.

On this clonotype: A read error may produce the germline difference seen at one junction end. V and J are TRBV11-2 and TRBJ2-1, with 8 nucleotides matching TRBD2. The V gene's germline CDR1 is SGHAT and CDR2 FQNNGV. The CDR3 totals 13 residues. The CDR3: CASSWTSRGEQFF. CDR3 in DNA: TGTGCTAGCAGCTGGACTAGCCGTGGTGAACAGTTCTTC.

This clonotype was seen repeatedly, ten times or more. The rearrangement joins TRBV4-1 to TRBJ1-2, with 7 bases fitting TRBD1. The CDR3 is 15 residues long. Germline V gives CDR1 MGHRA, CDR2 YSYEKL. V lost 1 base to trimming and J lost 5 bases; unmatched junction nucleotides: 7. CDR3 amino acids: CASSQVAGGGYGYTF. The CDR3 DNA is TGCGCCAGCAGCCAAGTGGCAGGGGGAGGGTATGGCTACACCTTC.

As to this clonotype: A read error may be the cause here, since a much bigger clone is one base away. The CDR3 protein is CSVARGLAAKNIHYF. The CDR3 region has the DNA TGCAGCGTGGCCAGGGGGCTGGCGGCCAAAAACATTCACTACTTC. This chain joins TRBV29-1 and TRBJ2-4, with 8 bases identical to TRBD1. CDR1 SQVTM and CDR2 ANQGSEA come from the germline V gene. CDR3 size: 15 residues.

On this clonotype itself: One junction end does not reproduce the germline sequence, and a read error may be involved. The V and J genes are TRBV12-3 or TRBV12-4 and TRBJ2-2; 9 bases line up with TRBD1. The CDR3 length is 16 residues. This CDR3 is CDSSLPGQGITGELFF. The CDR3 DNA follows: TGTGACAGCAGTTTACCAGGACAGGGGATAACCGGGGAGCTGTTTTTT.

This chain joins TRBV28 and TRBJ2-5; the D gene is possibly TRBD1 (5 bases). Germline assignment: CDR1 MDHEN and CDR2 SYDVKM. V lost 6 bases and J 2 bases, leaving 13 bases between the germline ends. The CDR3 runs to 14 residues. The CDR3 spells CASSRQTVQETQYF. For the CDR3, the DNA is TGTGCCAGCAGCCGACAGACGGTACAAGAGACCCAGTACTTC.

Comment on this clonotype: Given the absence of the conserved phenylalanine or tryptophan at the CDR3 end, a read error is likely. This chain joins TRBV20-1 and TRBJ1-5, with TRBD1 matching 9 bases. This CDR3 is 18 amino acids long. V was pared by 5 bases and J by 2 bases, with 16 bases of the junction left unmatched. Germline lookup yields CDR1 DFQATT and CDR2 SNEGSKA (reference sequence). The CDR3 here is CSAHPAGTGMSGNQPQHS. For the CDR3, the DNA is TGCAGTGCTCACCCAGCCGGGACAGGGATGAGTGGCAATCAGCCCCAGCATTCT.

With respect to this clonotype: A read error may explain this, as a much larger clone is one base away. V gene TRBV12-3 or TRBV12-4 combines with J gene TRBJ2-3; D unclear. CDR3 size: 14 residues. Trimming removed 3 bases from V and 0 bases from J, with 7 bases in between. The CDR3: CASSFHWSTDTQYF. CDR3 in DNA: TGTGCCAGCAGTTTCCACTGGAGCACAGATACGCAGTATTTT.

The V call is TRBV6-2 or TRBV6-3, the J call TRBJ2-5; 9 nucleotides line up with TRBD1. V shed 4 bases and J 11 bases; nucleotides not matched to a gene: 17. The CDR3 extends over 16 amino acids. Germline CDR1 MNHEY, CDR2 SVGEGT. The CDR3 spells CASSSRWTGEFGAQYF. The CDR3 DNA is TGTGCCAGCAGTTCGAGGTGGACAGGGGAATTCGGGGCTCAGTACTTC.

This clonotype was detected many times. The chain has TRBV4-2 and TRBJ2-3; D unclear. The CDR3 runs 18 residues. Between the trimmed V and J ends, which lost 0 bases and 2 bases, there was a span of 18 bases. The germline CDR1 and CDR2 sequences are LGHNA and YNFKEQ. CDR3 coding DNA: TGTGCCAGCAGCCAAGAGTTTGTCCACAACCTGTTCACAGATACGCAGTATTTT. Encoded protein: CASSQEFVHNLFTDTQYF.

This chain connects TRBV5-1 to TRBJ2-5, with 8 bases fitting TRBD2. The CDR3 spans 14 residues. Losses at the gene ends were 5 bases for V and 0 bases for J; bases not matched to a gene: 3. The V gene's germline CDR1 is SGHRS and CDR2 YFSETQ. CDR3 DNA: TGCGCCAGCAGACCGGGGGGGCACCAAGAGACCCAGTACTTC. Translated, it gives CASRPGGHQETQYF.

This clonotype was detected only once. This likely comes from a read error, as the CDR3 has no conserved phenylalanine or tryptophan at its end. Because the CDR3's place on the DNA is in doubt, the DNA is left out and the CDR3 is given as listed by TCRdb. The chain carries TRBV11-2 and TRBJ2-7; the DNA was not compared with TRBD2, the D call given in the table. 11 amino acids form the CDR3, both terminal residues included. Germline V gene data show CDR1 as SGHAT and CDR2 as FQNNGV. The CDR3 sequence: CAINSSSSLEY.

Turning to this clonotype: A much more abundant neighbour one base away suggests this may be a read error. The CDR3 DNA is TGCGCCAGCAGCTTGGCCATTGACAGGGGTACAGATACGCAGTATTTT. It codes for CASSLAIDRGTDTQYF. The chain joins TRBV5-1 to TRBJ2-3; 8 bases match TRBD1. The length of the CDR3 is 16 residues. In germline, CDR1 is SGHRS, CDR2 YFSETQ. The V and J ends lost 0 bases and 3 bases, in that order; junction bases with no gene match: 6.

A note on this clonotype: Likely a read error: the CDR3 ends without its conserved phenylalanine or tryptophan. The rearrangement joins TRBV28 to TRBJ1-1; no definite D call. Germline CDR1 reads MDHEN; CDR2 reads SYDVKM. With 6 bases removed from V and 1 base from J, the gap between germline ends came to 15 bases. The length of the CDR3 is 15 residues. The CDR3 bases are TGTGCCAGCAGCGGACGTCGGGAGGGGAACACTGAAGCTTTCCTT. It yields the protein CASSGRREGNTEAFL.

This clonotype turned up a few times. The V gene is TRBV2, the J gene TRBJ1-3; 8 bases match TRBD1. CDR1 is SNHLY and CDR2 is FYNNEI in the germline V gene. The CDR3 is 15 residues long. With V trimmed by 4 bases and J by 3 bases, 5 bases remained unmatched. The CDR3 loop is CASSALTGVGNTIYF. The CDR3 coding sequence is TGTGCCAGCAGTGCCCTGACAGGGGTTGGAAACACCATATATTTT.

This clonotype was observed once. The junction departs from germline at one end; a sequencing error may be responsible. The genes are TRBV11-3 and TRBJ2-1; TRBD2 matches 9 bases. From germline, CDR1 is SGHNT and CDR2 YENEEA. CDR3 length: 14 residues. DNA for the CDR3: TGTGCGAGCAGCGAAAAGCGGGAGGAGGGACAGCAGTCCTTC. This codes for CASSEKREEGQQSF.

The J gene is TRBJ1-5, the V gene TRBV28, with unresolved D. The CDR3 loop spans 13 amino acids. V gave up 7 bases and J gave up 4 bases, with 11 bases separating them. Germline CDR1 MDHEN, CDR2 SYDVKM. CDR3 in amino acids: CASKVGYNQPQHF. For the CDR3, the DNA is TGTGCCAGCAAAGTAGGGTATAATCAGCCCCAGCATTTT.

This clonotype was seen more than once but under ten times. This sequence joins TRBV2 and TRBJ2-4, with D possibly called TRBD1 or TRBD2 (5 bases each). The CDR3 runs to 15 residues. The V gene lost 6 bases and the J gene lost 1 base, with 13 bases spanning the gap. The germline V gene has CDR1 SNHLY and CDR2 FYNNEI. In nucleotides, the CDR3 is TGTGCCAGCAGCAGCACTTGGGGGGCCAAAAACATTCAGTACTTC. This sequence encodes CASSSTWGAKNIQYF.

Here the CDR3 reads CASSLVAGGPQLAKNIQYF. DNA for the CDR3: TGCGCCAGCAGCTTGGTAGCGGGAGGGCCTCAACTAGCCAAAAACATTCAGTACTTC. J is TRBJ2-4 and V is TRBV5-1; 11 nucleotides match TRBD2. The junction had 8 bases not matched to a gene; V was cut back by 0 bases and J by 0 bases. Looked up from germline, CDR1 is SGHRS and CDR2 is YFSETQ. This CDR3 spans 19 amino acids.

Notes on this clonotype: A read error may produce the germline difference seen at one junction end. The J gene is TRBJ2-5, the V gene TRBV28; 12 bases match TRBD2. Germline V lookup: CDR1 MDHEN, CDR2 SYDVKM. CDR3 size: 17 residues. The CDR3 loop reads CASSFTLAGGITKTRYF. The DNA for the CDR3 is TGTGCCAGCAGTTTCACGCTAGCGGGAGGGATTACGAAGACCCGGTACTTC. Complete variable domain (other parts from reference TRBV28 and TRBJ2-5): DVKVTQSSRYLVKRTGEKVFLECVQDMDHENMFWYRQDPGLGLRLIYFSYDVKMKEKGDIPEGYSVSREKKERFSLILESASTNQTSMYLCASSFTLAGGITKTRYFGPGTRLLVL.